This TCR beta chain was obtained from a study of T cells in Graves' hyperthyroidism and ophthalmopathy. Study summary: Peripheral blood was obtained at initial diagnosis, preceding any treatment. General study results and limits: Most thyroid clonotypes expanded above 0.001 were also detected in blood. A model using 13 V-J features told ophthalmopathy apart from stable hyperthyroidism.

Germline CDR1 MDHEN, CDR2 SYDVKM. The length of the CDR3 is 16 residues. The J segment lost 6 bases and the V segment lost 4 bases, leaving 10 bases of the junction unmatched. Patients aged 18 to 65 had newly diagnosed hyperthyroidism lasting under 2 months. RNA transcripts yielded amplified TCR beta CDR3 regions. A first-round RT-PCR of the TCR CDR3 used the HTBI primer set. A single record per CDR3 protein comes from TCRdb applying MiXCR to the multiplex PCR reads. Of more than 650,000 distinct CDR3 sequences listed, 12% to 15% are singletons. Concerning this clonotype: Its antigen is unidentified.

Sequenced: blood. The sequence was obtained from a woman aged 18-29 years with Graves' hyperthyroidism. The V call is TRBV28, the J call TRBJ2-1; 9 nucleotides align to TRBD2. CDR3 sequence reads: CASSSYSGSRPNEQFF. In nucleotides, the CDR3 is TGTGCCAGCAGTTCCTATAGCGGGAGTAGGCCCAATGAGCAGTTCTTC.